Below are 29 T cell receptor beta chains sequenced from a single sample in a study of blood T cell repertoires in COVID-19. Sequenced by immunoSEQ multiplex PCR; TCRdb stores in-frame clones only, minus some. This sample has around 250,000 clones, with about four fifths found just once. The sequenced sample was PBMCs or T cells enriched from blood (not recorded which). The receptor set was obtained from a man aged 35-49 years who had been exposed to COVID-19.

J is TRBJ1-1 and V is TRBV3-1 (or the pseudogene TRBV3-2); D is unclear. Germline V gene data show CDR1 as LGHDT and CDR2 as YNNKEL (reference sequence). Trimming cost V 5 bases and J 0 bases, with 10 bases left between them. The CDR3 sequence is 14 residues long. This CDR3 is CASSNGLMNTEAFF. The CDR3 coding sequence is TGTGCCAGCAGCAATGGGCTGATGAACACTGAAGCTTTCTTT.

In DNA, the CDR3 is TGTGCCAGCAGCCAAGGCACCCCTAGTTTCGGAAACGAGCAGTACTTC. Residues: CASSQGTPSFGNEQYF. The J gene is TRBJ2-7, the V gene TRBV14; D is unclear. The CDR3 consists of 16 residues. Germline V CDR1 and CDR2: SGHDN, FVKESK. The germline V and J ends were trimmed by 1 base and 5 bases, with 18 bases remaining between them.

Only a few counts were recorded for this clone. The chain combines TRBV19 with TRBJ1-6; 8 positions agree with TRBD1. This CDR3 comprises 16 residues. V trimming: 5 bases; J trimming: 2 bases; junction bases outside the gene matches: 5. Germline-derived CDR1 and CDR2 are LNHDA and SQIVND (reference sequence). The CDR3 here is CASSRDRLAYNSPLHF. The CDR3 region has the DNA TGTGCCAGTAGTCGGGACAGGTTGGCCTATAATTCACCCCTCCACTTT.

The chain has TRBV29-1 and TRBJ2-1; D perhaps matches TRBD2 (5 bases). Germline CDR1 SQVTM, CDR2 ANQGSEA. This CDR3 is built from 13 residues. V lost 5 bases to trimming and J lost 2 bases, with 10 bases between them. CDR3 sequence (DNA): TGCAGCGTTCGAGGACTTACCTACAATGAGCAGTTCTTC. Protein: CSVRGLTYNEQFF.

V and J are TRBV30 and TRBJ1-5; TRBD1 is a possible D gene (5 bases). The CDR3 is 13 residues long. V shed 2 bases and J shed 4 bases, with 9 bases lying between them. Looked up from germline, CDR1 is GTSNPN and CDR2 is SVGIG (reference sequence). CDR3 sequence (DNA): TGTGCCTGGAGTAAAGACAGTAATCAGCCCCAGCATTTT. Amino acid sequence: CAWSKDSNQPQHF.

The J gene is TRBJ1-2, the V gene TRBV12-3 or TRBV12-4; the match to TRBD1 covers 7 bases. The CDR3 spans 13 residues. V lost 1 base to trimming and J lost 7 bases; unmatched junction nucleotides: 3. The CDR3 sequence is CASSLDRGSGYTF. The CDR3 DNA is TGTGCCAGCAGTTTAGACAGGGGAAGTGGCTACACCTTC.

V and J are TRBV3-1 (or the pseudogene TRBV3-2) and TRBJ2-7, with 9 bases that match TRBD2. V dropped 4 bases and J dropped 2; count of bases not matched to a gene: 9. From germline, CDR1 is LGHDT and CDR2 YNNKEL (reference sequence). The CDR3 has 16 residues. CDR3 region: CASSPISGRDTYEQYF. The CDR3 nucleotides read TGTGCCAGCAGCCCAATTAGCGGGAGAGACACCTACGAGCAGTACTTC.

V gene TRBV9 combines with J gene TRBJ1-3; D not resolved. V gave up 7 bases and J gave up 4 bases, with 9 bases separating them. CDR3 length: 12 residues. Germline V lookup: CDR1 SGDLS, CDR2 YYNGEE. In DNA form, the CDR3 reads TGTGCCAGCGGACCGGGGGGAAACACCATATATTTT. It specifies CASGPGGNTIYF.

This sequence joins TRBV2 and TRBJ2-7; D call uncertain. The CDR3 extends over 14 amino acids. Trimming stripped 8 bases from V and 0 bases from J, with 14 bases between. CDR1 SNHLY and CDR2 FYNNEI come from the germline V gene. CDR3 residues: CASLRVQNSYEQYF. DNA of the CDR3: TGTGCCAGCCTCCGGGTCCAAAACTCCTACGAGCAGTACTTC.

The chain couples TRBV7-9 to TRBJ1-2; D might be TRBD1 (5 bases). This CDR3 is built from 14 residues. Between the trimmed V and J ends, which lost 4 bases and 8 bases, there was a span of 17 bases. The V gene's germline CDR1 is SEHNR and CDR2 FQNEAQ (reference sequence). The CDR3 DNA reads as TGTGCCAGCAGCTACAGGTCGGGCTTCGGGGGCTACACCTTC. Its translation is CASSYRSGFGGYTF. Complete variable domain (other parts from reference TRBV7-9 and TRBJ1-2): DTGVSQNPRHKITKRGQNVTFRCDPISEHNRLYWYRQTLGQGPEFLTYFQNEAQLEKSRLLSDRFSAERPKGSFSTLEIQRTEQGDSAMYLCASSYRSGFGGYTFGSGTRLTVV.

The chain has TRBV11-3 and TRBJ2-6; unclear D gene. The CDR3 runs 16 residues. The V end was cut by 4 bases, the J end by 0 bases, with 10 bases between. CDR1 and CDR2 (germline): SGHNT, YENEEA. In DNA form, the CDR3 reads TGTGCCAGCAGCTCGACTGGTTTCTCTGGGGCCAACGTCCTGACTTTC. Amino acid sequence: CASSSTGFSGANVLTF.

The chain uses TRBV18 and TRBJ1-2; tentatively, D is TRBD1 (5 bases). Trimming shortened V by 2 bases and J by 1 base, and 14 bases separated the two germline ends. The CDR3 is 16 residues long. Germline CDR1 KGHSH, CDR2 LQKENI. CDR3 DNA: TGTGCCAGCTCACCATTGATCGGGGGGGATAACTATGGCTACACCTTC. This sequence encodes CASSPLIGGDNYGYTF.

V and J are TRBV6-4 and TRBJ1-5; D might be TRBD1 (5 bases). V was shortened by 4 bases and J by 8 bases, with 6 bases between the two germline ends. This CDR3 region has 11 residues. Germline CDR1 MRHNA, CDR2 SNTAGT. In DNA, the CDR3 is TGTGCCAGCAGTGGACAGAAGCCCCAGCATTTT. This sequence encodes CASSGQKPQHF.

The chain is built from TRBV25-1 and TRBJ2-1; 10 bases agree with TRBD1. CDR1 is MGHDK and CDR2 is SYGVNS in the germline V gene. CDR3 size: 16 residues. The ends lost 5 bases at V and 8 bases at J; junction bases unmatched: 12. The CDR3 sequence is CASSPNTGQGPYEQFF. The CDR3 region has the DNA TGTGCCAGCAGTCCTAATACGGGACAGGGGCCTTATGAGCAGTTCTTC. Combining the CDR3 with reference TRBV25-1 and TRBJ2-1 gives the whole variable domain EADIYQTPRYLVIGTGKKITLECSQTMGHDKMYWYQQDPGMELHLIHYSYGVNSTEKGDLSSESTVSRIRTEHFPLTLESARPSHTSQYLCASSPNTGQGPYEQFFGPGTRLTVL.

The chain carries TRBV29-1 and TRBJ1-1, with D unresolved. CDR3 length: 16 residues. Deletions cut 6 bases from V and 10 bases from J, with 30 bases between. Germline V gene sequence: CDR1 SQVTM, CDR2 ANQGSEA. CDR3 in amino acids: CSVGGFGIPRERRAFF. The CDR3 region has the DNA TGCAGCGTCGGCGGTTTCGGTATCCCCAGAGAAAGGAGAGCTTTCTTT.

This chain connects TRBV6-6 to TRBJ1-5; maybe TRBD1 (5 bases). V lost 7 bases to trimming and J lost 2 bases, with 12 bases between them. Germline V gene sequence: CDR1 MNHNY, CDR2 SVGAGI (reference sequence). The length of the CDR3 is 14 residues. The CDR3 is CASTILQGNQPQHF. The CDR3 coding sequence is TGTGCCAGCACGATATTACAGGGCAATCAGCCCCAGCATTTT.

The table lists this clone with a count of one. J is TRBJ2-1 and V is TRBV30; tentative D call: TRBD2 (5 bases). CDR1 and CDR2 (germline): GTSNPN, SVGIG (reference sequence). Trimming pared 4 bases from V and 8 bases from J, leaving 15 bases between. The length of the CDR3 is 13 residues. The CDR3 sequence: CAWTAEVGYEQFF. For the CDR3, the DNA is TGTGCCTGGACCGCGGAGGTGGGGTATGAGCAGTTCTTC.

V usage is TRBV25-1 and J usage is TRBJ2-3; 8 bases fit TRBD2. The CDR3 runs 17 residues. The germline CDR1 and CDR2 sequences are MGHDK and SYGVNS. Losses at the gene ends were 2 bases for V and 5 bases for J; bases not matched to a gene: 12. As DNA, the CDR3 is TGTGCCAGCAGTGAACTCGAGGCGGGAGGCCTCGAAGATACGCAGTATTTT. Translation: CASSELEAGGLEDTQYF.

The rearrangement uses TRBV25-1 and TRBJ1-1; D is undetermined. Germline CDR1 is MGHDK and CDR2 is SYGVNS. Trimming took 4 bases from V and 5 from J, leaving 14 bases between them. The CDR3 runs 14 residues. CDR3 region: CASSVGRGGTEAFF. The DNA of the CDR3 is TGTGCCAGCAGTGTCGGTCGGGGAGGTACTGAAGCTTTCTTT.

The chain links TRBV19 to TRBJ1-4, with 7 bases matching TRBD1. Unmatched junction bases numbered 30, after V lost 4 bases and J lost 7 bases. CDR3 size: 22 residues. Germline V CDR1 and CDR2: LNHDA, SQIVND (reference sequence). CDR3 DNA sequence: TGTGCCAGTAGTAGAGACCTTAACCGGGACAGTTTTCTCCTTAGTCGTGGTGAAAAACTGTTTTTT. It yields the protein CASSRDLNRDSFLLSRGEKLFF.

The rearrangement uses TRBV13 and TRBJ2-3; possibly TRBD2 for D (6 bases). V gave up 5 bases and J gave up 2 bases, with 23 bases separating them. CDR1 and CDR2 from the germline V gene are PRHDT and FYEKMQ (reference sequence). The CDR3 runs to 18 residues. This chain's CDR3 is CASSPPHGRKRATDTQYF. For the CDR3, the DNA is TGTGCCAGCAGCCCACCCCACGGCCGCAAGCGGGCCACAGATACGCAGTATTTT.

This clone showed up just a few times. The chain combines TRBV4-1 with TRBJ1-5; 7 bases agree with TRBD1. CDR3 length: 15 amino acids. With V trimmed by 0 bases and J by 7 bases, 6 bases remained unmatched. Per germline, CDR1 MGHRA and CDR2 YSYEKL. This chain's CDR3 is CASSQDRQGRQPQHF. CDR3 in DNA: TGCGCCAGCAGCCAAGATCGACAGGGACGCCAGCCCCAGCATTTT.

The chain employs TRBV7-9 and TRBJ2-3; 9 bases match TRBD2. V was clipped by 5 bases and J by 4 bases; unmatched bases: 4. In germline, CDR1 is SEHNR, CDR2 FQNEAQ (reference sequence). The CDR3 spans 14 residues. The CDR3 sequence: CASSRSGSPDTQYF. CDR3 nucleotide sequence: TGTGCCAGCAGCCGTAGCGGGAGCCCAGATACGCAGTATTTT.

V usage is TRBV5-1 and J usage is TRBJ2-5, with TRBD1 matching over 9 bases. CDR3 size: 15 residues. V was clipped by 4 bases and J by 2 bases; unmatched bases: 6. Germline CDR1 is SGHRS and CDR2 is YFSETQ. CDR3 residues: CASSDGQGSQETQYF. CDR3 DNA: TGCGCCAGCAGCGACGGACAGGGGTCACAAGAGACCCAGTACTTC.

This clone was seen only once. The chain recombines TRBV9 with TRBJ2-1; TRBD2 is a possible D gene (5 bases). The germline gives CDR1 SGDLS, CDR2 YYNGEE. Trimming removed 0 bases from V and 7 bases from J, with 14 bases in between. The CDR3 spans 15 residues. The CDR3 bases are TGTGCCAGCAGCGTAGGTCCCATGAGGGAGAATGAGCAGTTCTTC. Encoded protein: CASSVGPMRENEQFF.

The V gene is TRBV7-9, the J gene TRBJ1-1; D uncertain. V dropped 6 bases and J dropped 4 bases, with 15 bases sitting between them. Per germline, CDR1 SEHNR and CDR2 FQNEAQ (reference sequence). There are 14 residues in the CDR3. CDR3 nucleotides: TGTGCCAGCAGGGGAGGGCTTGAGGGCACTGAAGCTTTCTTT. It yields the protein CASRGGLEGTEAFF.

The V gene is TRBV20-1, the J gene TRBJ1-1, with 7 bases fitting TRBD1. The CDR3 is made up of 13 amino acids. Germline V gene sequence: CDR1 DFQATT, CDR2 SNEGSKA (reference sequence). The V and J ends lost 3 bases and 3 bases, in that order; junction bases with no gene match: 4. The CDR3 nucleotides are TGCAGTGCTAGTCCCGACAGGGACACTGAAGCTTTCTTT. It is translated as CSASPDRDTEAFF.

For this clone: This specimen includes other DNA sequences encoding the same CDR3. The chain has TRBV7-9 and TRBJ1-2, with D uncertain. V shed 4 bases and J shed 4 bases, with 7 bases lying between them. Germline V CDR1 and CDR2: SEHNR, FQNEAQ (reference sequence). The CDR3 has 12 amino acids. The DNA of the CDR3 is TGTGCCAGCAGCTCGGGAACCTATGGCTACACCTTC. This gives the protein CASSSGTYGYTF.

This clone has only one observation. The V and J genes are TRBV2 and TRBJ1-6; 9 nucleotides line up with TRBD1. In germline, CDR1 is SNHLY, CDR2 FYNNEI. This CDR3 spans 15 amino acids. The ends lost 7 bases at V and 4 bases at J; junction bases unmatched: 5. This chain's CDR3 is CASTLQGAYNSPLHF. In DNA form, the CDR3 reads TGTGCCAGCACCCTACAGGGGGCTTATAATTCACCCCTCCACTTT.